This T cell receptor (beta chain) was obtained from a study of blood T cells in healthy people across ages. Study-wide points: Roughly linear age-related decline in beta diversity appeared, significant by age 40.

Per germline, CDR1 SGHRS and CDR2 YFSETQ. The CDR3 extends over 18 amino acids. As for this clonotype: The target antigen is unknown. With a much larger clone just one base away, this may be a read error.

The authors ran a second PCR of about 6 to 11 cycles using a sample-barcoded 5' primer and a J-beta primer mix. TCRdb processed the 5' RACE reads anew with MiXCR; each CDR3 protein has one entry. Of 500,000 to 700,000 distinct CDR3 sequences detected, about 30% appear once; the ten largest clones hold roughly 14%. Sequences were obtained from blood. This receptor was obtained from a woman older than 75 in good health. The V gene is TRBV5-1, the J gene TRBJ2-4, with D possibly being TRBD1 (6 bases). CDR3 amino acids: CAGSPAQQGILAKNIQYF. CDR3 coding DNA: TGCGCCGGCAGCCCGGCCCAGCAGGGGATCCTAGCCAAAAACATTCAGTACTTC.